Shown below are 24 T cell receptor beta chains from a single sample sequenced in a study of beta chain features in type 1 diabetes. General observations from the study: Type 1 diabetes patients had TCRB CDR3s that were shorter (moderately but significantly so) in all four CD4+ subsets.

Their antigens are not known. Every isolated RNA sample was fully reverse transcribed, so sequencing captured expressed TCRB transcripts. The method was immunoSEQ multiplex PCR; TCRdb's version includes in-frame clones alone and lacks a portion of them. The sample lists 150,000 to 200,000 clones, approximately 8.7% occurring once. The sample taken for sequencing was central memory CD4+ T cells from blood. These receptors came from a woman aged 25-40 years with type 1 diabetes.

The chain carries TRBV5-4 and TRBJ2-7; D is unresolved. Per the germline V gene, CDR1 is SGHNT and CDR2 is YYREEE (reference sequence). The CDR3 is 14 amino acids. The V end lost 4 bases, the J end lost 1 base, and 12 bases lay between the germline ends. CDR3 sequence reads: CASSPPGGSYEQYF. Written as DNA, the CDR3 is TGTGCCAGCAGCCCACCCGGCGGATCCTACGAGCAGTACTTC.

V gene TRBV19 combines with J gene TRBJ1-2; TRBD1 aligns across 7 bases. J gave up 2 bases and V 6 bases, and 6 bases lay outside the gene matches. CDR1 is LNHDA and CDR2 is SQIVND in the germline V gene (reference sequence). The CDR3 extends over 14 amino acids. CDR3 amino acids: CASSKGGQNYGYTF. Here the CDR3 DNA reads TGTGCCAGTAGCAAGGGGGGACAGAACTATGGCTACACCTTC.

The chain combines TRBV5-4 with TRBJ2-3; 12 bases fit TRBD2. Losses at the gene ends were 0 bases for V and 4 bases for J; bases not matched to a gene: 0. This CDR3 comprises 15 residues. Germline V gives CDR1 SGHNT, CDR2 YYREEE (reference sequence). The CDR3 loop reads CASSLGLAGADTQYF. The CDR3 region has the DNA TGTGCCAGCAGCTTGGGACTAGCGGGGGCAGATACGCAGTATTTT.

This clone came up a few times. The V gene is TRBV19, the J gene TRBJ1-1, with D possibly matching TRBD1 (6 bases). Trimming left V 3 bases short and J 2 bases short, with 16 bases between. CDR1 and CDR2 from the germline V gene are LNHDA and SQIVND (reference sequence). This CDR3 spans 16 amino acids. CDR3: CASSILSRTANTEAFF. CDR3 nucleotide sequence: TGTGCCAGTAGTATCCTCAGCCGGACAGCCAACACTGAAGCTTTCTTT.

The rearrangement uses TRBV30 and TRBJ1-1; 7 bases map to TRBD1. Germline V gene sequence: CDR1 GTSNPN, CDR2 SVGIG (reference sequence). J was trimmed by 3 bases and V by 2 bases; bases with no gene match: 3. CDR3 size: 13 residues. CDR3: CAWSPGGYTEAFF. CDR3 coding DNA: TGTGCCTGGAGTCCAGGGGGGTACACTGAAGCTTTCTTT.

A remark on this clone: One junction end does not reproduce the germline sequence, and a read error may be involved. This chain joins TRBV7-9 and TRBJ1-5; 8 bases are a match to TRBD1. In germline, CDR1 is SEHNR, CDR2 FQNEAQ (reference sequence). This CDR3 has 14 residues. CDR3 DNA sequence: TGTGCCAGCAGCTTAGGGGCGGGGACAGGTGCTATGAATTTT. Protein sequence: CASSLGAGTGAMNF.

This sequence joins TRBV25-1 and TRBJ2-1, with 8 nucleotides matching TRBD2. This CDR3 has 17 amino acids. Germline V CDR1 and CDR2: MGHDK, SYGVNS. The trim removed 0 bases at V and 10 bases at J, leaving 14 bases unmatched. The CDR3 bases are TGTGCCAGCAGTGAATACCTCACTAGCGGAGGGGTCGGGGAGCAGTTCTTC. Amino acid sequence: CASSEYLTSGGVGEQFF.

This chain connects TRBV7-9 to TRBJ2-1; D may be TRBD1 (5 bases). Germline CDR1 reads SEHNR; CDR2 reads FQNEAQ (reference sequence). This CDR3 has 13 residues. V was shortened by 8 bases and J by 1 base, with 9 bases between the two germline ends. This chain's CDR3 is CASSGSSYNEQFF. CDR3 sequence (DNA): TGTGCCAGCTCAGGGTCTTCCTACAATGAGCAGTTCTTC.

This clone was counted a few times. This chain connects TRBV18 to TRBJ2-7; possibly TRBD2 for D (5 bases). The germline V and J ends were trimmed by 5 bases and 7 bases, with 15 bases remaining between them. Germline V gene data show CDR1 as KGHSH and CDR2 as LQKENI. CDR3 length: 13 amino acids. The CDR3 protein is CASSVAESGEQYF. In DNA, the CDR3 is TGTGCCAGCTCAGTGGCAGAGAGCGGAGAGCAGTACTTC.

This clone was found a few times. This chain uses TRBV6-1 with TRBJ1-2; possibly TRBD1 for D (6 bases). The CDR3 is 13 residues long. Between the trimmed V and J ends, which lost 9 bases and 2 bases, there was a span of 13 bases. The V gene's germline CDR1 is MNHNS and CDR2 SASEGT. The CDR3 here is CASTHRANYGYTF. In nucleotides, the CDR3 is TGTGCCAGTACTCACAGGGCCAACTATGGCTACACCTTC.

This chain joins TRBV5-1 and TRBJ2-1, with no clear D. V lost 4 bases and J 1 base, leaving 3 bases between the germline ends. The germline gives CDR1 SGHRS, CDR2 YFSETQ. The CDR3 contains 12 residues. The CDR3 DNA follows: TGCGCCAGCAGCCCGTCCTACAATGAGCAGTTCTTC. It codes for CASSPSYNEQFF.

For the CDR3, the DNA is TGTGCCAGTACCACGATCCGGGACAGGGGGCTTAGCAATCAGCCCCAGCATTTT. It yields the protein CASTTIRDRGLSNQPQHF. The J gene is TRBJ1-5, the V gene TRBV19; 12 bases fit TRBD1. CDR1 LNHDA and CDR2 SQIVND come from the germline V gene (reference sequence). The length of the CDR3 is 18 residues. Losses at the gene ends were 7 bases for V and 0 bases for J; bases not matched to a gene: 10.

The chain couples TRBV7-2 to TRBJ1-4, with D maybe TRBD1 (6 bases). Germline V gene sequence: CDR1 SGHTA, CDR2 FQGNSA. The CDR3 runs 13 residues. The ends were cut back, 3 bases at V and 6 bases at J, with 8 bases in the middle. CDR3 DNA: TGTGCCAGCAGCTTCAGGGGTGATGAAAAACTGTTTTTT. This codes for CASSFRGDEKLFF.

Notes on this clone: The sample has other DNA sequences that encode this CDR3 too. This chain connects TRBV6-5 to TRBJ1-5; TRBD1 matches 8 bases. The ends lost 0 bases at V and 4 bases at J; junction bases unmatched: 2. Germline CDR1 is MNHEY and CDR2 is SVGAGI. This CDR3 has 15 residues. The DNA of the CDR3 is TGTGCCAGCAGTTACTCGGGACAGGATAATCAGCCCCAGCATTTT. Encoded protein: CASSYSGQDNQPQHF.

The chain couples TRBV7-2 to TRBJ2-7; 10 bases are shared with TRBD2. V lost 6 bases to trimming and J lost 1 base; unmatched junction nucleotides: 6. The CDR3 is 15 residues long. The germline CDR1 and CDR2 sequences are SGHTA and FQGNSA. The DNA for the CDR3 is TGTGCCAGCAGAACTAGCGGGGTGGGATCCTACGAGCAGTACTTC. It specifies CASRTSGVGSYEQYF.

This chain links TRBV30 with TRBJ2-2; D is undetermined. The V end lost 1 base, the J end lost 3 bases, and 6 bases lay between the germline ends. The CDR3 is 13 amino acids. From germline, CDR1 is GTSNPN and CDR2 SVGIG (reference sequence). The CDR3 DNA is TGTGCCTGGAGTGCAGCGCACACCGGGGAGCTGTTTTTT. This codes for CAWSAAHTGELFF.

The sample holds a few counts of this clone. V gene TRBV7-9 combines with J gene TRBJ1-1; possibly TRBD1 for D (6 bases). Germline assignment: CDR1 SEHNR and CDR2 FQNEAQ (reference sequence). The CDR3 length is 13 residues. The V gene lost 6 bases and the J gene lost 6 bases, with 14 bases spanning the gap. CDR3 nucleotide sequence: TGTGCCAGCAGTTTACTACAGGGCCCTGAAGCTTTCTTT. Amino acids: CASSLLQGPEAFF.

This chain links TRBV9 with TRBJ2-1, with TRBD2 as a possible D gene (7 bases). The CDR3 spans 15 residues. V dropped 10 bases and J dropped 9 bases, with 26 bases sitting between them. From germline, CDR1 is SGDLS and CDR2 YYNGEE. The CDR3 is CASQRGSSGPVEQFF. DNA of the CDR3: TGTGCCTCCCAGAGGGGGTCTAGCGGTCCAGTTGAGCAGTTCTTC.

This clone was counted a few times. V gene TRBV6-5 combines with J gene TRBJ2-2, with TRBD1 matching 7 bases. V lost 0 bases, J lost 9 bases, and 7 bases stayed unmatched. CDR3 size: 15 residues. The germline CDR1 and CDR2 sequences are MNHEY and SVGAGI. The CDR3 reads CASSYSAGGTRELFF. CDR3 nucleotide sequence: TGTGCCAGCAGTTACTCGGCAGGGGGTACCCGGGAGCTGTTTTTT.

The sample holds a few counts of this clone. The chain combines TRBV9 with TRBJ1-2, with 8 bases identical to TRBD1. Germline values: CDR1 SGDLS, CDR2 YYNGEE. Losses at the gene ends were 3 bases for V and 4 bases for J; bases not matched to a gene: 5. CDR3 length equals 14 residues. In DNA form, the CDR3 reads TGTGCCAGCAGCGCTACAGGGGGTTCCTATGGCTACACCTTC. Translation: CASSATGGSYGYTF. Complete variable domain (other parts from reference TRBV9 and TRBJ1-2): DSGVTQTPKHLITATGQRVTLRCSPRSGDLSVYWYQQSLDQGLQFLIQYYNGEERAKGNILERFSAQQFPDLHSELNLSSLELGDSALYFCASSATGGSYGYTFGSGTRLTVV.

This clone was detected only a few times. J is TRBJ2-2 and V is TRBV7-8; D might be TRBD1 (6 bases). V was trimmed by 5 bases and J by 7 bases, leaving 11 bases between them. CDR3 length: 13 residues. Germline V gene data show CDR1 as SGHVS and CDR2 as FQNEAQ. The DNA for the CDR3 is TGTGCCAGCAGCCGCGGACAGCTCGGGGAGCTGTTTTTT. Translating it yields CASSRGQLGELFF.

This clone was observed a few times. The chain carries TRBV2 and TRBJ2-6, with D maybe TRBD1 (6 bases). The CDR3 contains 15 residues. With 10 bases removed from V and 0 bases from J, the gap between germline ends came to 13 bases. Germline lookup yields CDR1 SNHLY and CDR2 FYNNEI. Here the CDR3 reads CATLPGHSGANVLTF. CDR3 DNA: TGTGCCACCCTCCCGGGACACTCTGGGGCCAACGTCCTGACTTTC.

V is TRBV7-9 and J is TRBJ2-5; D not certain. V lost 2 bases and J lost 4, with 8 bases in between. The CDR3 spans 13 residues. The germline V gene has CDR1 SEHNR and CDR2 FQNEAQ (reference sequence). The CDR3 loop reads CASSLSSTETQYF. The DNA of the CDR3 is TGTGCCAGCAGCTTAAGTAGCACAGAGACCCAGTACTTC.

V is TRBV5-1 and J is TRBJ1-1; no clear D. V lost 1 base and J 4 bases, leaving 14 bases between the germline ends. CDR1 SGHRS and CDR2 YFSETQ come from the germline V gene. This CDR3 is 15 amino acids long. CDR3 in DNA: TGCGCCAGCAGCTTGACTGGTGATGCTTCCACTGAAGCTTTCTTT. It yields the protein CASSLTGDASTEAFF.